This entry lists 3 T cell receptor beta chains sequenced from one sample in a study of PD-1 blockade in classical Hodgkin lymphoma. Following autologous stem cell transplantation, relapse occurred in every patient, and exposure to brentuximab vedotin varied. Produced via immunoSEQ multiplex PCR; TCRdb's table is partial and in-frame only. The sample contains approximately 100,000 clones, 92% of which appear only once. This specimen consisted of peripheral blood mononuclear cells (PBMCs), obtained at baseline. The source is a human donor with classical Hodgkin lymphoma.

The chain has TRBV7-6 and TRBJ2-7; 10 nucleotides line up with TRBD2. The V segment lost 1 base and the J segment 3 bases; nucleotides outside the gene matches: 6. The V gene's germline CDR1 is SGHVS and CDR2 FNYEAQ. CDR3 length: 16 amino acids. CDR3: CASSLEAGGGIYEQYF. The CDR3 DNA is TGTGCCAGCAGCTTAGAAGCGGGAGGGGGGATCTACGAGCAGTACTTC.

This clone was seen once. This specimen includes other DNA sequences encoding the same CDR3. The chain employs TRBV5-1 and TRBJ2-5; D call uncertain. Trimming took 5 bases from V and 5 from J, leaving 7 bases between them. CDR1 is SGHRS, CDR2 YFSETQ, per germline. The CDR3 length is 11 residues. CDR3: CASSLRETQYF. The CDR3 bases are TGCGCCAGCAGTCTGAGGGAGACCCAGTACTTC.

This clone appeared a few times. The chain is built from TRBV5-4 and TRBJ1-1, with D unresolved. V was shortened by 3 bases and J by 0 bases, with 9 bases between the two germline ends. The germline CDR1 and CDR2 sequences are SGHNT and YYREEE (reference sequence). The CDR3 totals 14 residues. CDR3 region: CASSSRRLNTEAFF. The CDR3 DNA follows: TGTGCCAGCAGCTCTCGACGGTTGAACACTGAAGCTTTCTTT.